This T cell receptor (beta chain) was sequenced for a study of cytomegalovirus exposure and HLA in healthy donors. Findings and limits, study-wide: Rare TCR sequences predominated, though certain public TCRs were found in many donors. Investigators reported fewer than 200 TCR beta chains as tied to cytomegalovirus. According to a later analysis, TCR clusters from the first cohort tended to co-occur in the approximately 120 validation repertoires. The CMV antigen specificity of three CMV-associated chains was confirmed through in vitro analysis.

Assay: immunoSEQ multiplex PCR; the TCRdb copy retains only in-frame clones and omits some. The table lists fewer than 400,000 clones, about nine tenths of them singletons. V lost 0 bases and J lost 4; bases outside the gene matches: 5. The CDR3 contains 16 residues. Germline CDR1 reads LGHNA; CDR2 reads YNFKEQ. With regard to this clone: Its antigen is not identified.

The clonotype comes from a woman younger than 35 in good health and CMV-seronegative. Sequenced: PBMCs. The V and J genes are TRBV4-2 and TRBJ2-1, with 8 bases that match TRBD2. CDR3: CASSQDAGGVYNEQFF. In nucleotides, the CDR3 is TGTGCCAGCAGCCAAGATGCGGGAGGTGTATACAATGAGCAGTTCTTC.